The present TCR beta chain was sequenced within a study of T cell responses to AZD1222 COVID-19 vaccine. Pooling of second doses given at about 4 or about 12 weeks was done. Whole-study results and caveats: Variant regions that are unmutated are reportedly the target of nearly half of spike-specific TCRs. Most donors were white British and more were female, and clonal diversity was possibly underestimated. Spike-specific TCR breadth and depth rose after two AZD1222 doses.

This CDR3 is 14 amino acids long. V was pared by 5 bases and J by 1 base, with 11 bases between. Germline V gene lookup returns CDR1 LNHDA and CDR2 SQIVND (reference sequence). Profiled with immunoSEQ multiplex PCR; TCRdb holds only in-frame clones, not every one. The table has fewer than 150,000 clones, about 93% seen once. With regard to this clone: Antigen: not known.

This clonotype originated in an adult who received the AZD1222 COVID-19 vaccine. The gene calls are TRBV19 and TRBJ1-1; the D gene is possibly TRBD1 (6 bases). The sequenced sample was peripheral blood, obtained 28 days after the second AZD1222 dose. CDR3 DNA: TGTGCCAGTAGTCACGAGGACAGGAACACTGAAGCTTTCTTT. Its translation: CASSHEDRNTEAFF.